This TCR beta chain was obtained from a study of CD8+ T cells in alopecia areata. RNA, once extracted, was reverse transcribed into cDNA for use as the sequencing template. The protocol was immunoSEQ multiplex PCR, while the TCRdb copy is restricted to in-frame clones and leaves out a portion. This sample carries hundreds of thousands of clones, 60% of them seen once, and the ten largest clones take roughly 0.93%. The treatment here: oral pan-JAK inhibitor, 5-10 mg twice daily. As part of sample collection, lesional scalp punch biopsies and peripheral blood were taken from alopecia areata patients. Sequencing was performed on CD4+ T cells sorted from blood, taken around week 54, from a patient treated with tofacitinib. This clonotype was obtained from a human donor with alopecia areata.

The CDR3 protein is CSVDGGGPEQYF. The CDR3 DNA reads as TGCAGCGTTGACGGAGGGGGCCCCGAGCAGTACTTC. The J gene is TRBJ2-7, the V gene TRBV29-1; possible D gene TRBD1, 7 bases. Trimming shortened V by 3 bases and J by 6 bases, and 12 bases separated the two germline ends. The CDR3 sequence is 12 residues long. The germline V gene has CDR1 SQVTM and CDR2 ANQGSEA.